The T cell receptor (beta chain) described here comes from a study of T cell repertoires in cytomegalovirus infection. Looking at the study overall: Public TCR beta signatures provided an indication of both CMV infection and a matching HLA type.

This clonotype was detected a few times. Its antigen is unknown. Overall study findings and caveats: CMV carriers with the relevant HLA were identified by cumulative public TCR beta family frequency.

The J segment lost 5 bases and the V segment lost 7 bases, leaving 6 bases of the junction unmatched. The CDR3 is made up of 13 amino acids. Germline CDR1 SEHNR, CDR2 FQNEAQ (reference sequence). TCRdb used MiXCR to reprocess the reads, holding one entry per CDR3 protein. The table includes more than 150,000 distinct CDR3 sequences, 17% detected once. The source of this sequence is a human donor in good health (CMV status not recorded). Some clones in this sample may be carry-over from other donors' samples. The chain employs TRBV7-9 and TRBJ2-7; the match to TRBD1 covers 9 bases. The sample consisted of CD8+ T cells from PBMCs. The CDR3 nucleotides read TGTGCCAGCACCCGGGACAGGGTAGACGAGCAGTACTTC. As protein: CASTRDRVDEQYF.